This T cell receptor beta chain was sequenced in a study of T cell responses to AZD1222 COVID-19 vaccine. Looked up from germline, CDR1 is SNHLY and CDR2 is FYNNEI. The germline V and J ends were trimmed by 3 bases and 3 bases, with 5 bases remaining between them. This CDR3 has 12 residues. Sequenced by immunoSEQ multiplex PCR; TCRdb stores in-frame clones only, minus some. The sample lists more than 55,000 clones, about 83% occurring once. The receptor was derived from an adult who received the AZD1222 COVID-19 vaccine. The sequencing here drew on peripheral blood, taken 28 days after the second AZD1222 dose. The rearrangement uses TRBV2 and TRBJ1-1; a possible D gene is TRBD1 (5 bases). CDR3 coding DNA: TGTGCCAGCAGTGACAGGGACACTGAAGCTTTCTTT. As protein: CASSDRDTEAFF.